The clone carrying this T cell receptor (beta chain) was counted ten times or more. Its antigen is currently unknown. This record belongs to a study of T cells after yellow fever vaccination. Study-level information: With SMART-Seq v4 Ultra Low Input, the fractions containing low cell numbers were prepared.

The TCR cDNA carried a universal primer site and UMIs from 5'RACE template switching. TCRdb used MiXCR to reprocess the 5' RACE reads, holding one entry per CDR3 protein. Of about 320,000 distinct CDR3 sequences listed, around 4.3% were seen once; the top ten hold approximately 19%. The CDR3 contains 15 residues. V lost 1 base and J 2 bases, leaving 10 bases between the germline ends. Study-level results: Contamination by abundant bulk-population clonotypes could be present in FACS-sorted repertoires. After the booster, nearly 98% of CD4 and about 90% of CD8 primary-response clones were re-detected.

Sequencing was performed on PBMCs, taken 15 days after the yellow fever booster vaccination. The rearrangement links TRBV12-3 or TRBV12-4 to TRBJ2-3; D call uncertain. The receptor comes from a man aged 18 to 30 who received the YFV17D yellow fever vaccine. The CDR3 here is CASSLGQLNTDTQYF. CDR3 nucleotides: TGTGCCAGCAGTTTAGGCCAGTTAAACACAGATACGCAGTATTTT.